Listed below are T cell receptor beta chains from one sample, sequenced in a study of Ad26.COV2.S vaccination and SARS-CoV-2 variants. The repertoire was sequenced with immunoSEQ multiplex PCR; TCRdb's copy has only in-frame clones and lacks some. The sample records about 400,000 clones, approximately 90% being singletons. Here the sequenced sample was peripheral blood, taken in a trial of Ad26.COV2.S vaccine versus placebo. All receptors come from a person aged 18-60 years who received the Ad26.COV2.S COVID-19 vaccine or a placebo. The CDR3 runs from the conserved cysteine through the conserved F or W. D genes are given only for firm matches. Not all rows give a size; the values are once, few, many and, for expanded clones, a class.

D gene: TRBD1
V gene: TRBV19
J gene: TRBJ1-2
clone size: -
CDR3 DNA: TGTGCCAGTAGGGTACAGGGGGCAGTCTACTATGGCTACACCTTC
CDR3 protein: CASRVQGAVYYGYTF

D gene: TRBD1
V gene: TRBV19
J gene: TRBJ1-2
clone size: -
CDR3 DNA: TGTGCCAGTAGTATTCCTCAGGGGGCGTACTATGGCTACACCTTC
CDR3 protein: CASSIPQGAYYGYTF

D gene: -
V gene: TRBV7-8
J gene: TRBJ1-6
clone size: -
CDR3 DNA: TGTGCCAGCAGCTTAGCGCGCCCGGCTGAGGCTCGGAGGTTATTGTGGACCCTCCACTTT
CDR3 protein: CASSLARPAEARRLLWTLHF

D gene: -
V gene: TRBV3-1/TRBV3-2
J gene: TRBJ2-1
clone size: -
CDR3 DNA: TGTGCCAGCAGCCAGTTAGGAAATGAGCAGTTCTTC
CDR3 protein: CASSQLGNEQFF

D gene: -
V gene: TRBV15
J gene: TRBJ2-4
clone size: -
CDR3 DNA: TGTGCCACTAGCTTCGGGTTAGCCAAAAACATTCAGTACTTC
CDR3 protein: CATSFGLAKNIQYF

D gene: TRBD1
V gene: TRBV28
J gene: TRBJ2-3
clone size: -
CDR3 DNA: TGTGCCAGCAGTCGGACAGGGCGCACAGATACGCAGTATTTT
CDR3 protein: CASSRTGRTDTQYF

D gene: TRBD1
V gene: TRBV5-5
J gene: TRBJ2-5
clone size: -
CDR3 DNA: TGTGCCAGCAGCTTGGACAGGGGGCGAATGGGTGCAGGCCAAGAGACCCAGTACTTC
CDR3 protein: CASSLDRGRMGAGQETQYF

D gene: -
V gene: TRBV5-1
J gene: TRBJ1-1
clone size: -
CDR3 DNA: TGCGCCAGCAGCTTGGATTCGGTCAGGGAGGCTTTCTTT
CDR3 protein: CASSLDSVREAFF

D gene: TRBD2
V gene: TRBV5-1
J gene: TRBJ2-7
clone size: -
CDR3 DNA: TGCGCCAGCAGCCCCCGACTAGCGGGACTGGAAGAGCAGTACTTC
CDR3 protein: CASSPRLAGLEEQYF

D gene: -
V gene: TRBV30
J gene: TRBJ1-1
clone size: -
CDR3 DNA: TGTGCCTGGAGGGCACCGGGGACCGCGAACACTGAAGCTTTCTTT
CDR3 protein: CAWRAPGTANTEAFF

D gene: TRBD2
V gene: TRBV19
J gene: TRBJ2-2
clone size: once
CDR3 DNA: TGTGCCAGTAGTATAGGACTAGCCTTGACCGGGGAGCTGTTTTTT
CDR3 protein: CASSIGLALTGELFF

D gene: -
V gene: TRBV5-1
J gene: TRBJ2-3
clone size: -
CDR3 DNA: TGCGCCAGCAGCTTGTTATCAGATACGCAGTATTTT
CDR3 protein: CASSLLSDTQYF

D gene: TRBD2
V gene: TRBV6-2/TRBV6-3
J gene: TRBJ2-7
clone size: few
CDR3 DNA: TGTGCCAGCAGTTACTCGGGGACTAGTGGGTACGAGCAGTACTTC
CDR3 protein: CASSYSGTSGYEQYF

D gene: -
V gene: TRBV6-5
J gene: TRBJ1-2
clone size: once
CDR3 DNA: TGTGCCAGCAGAACAGAACTCTCCGGCTATGGCTACACCTTC
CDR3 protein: CASRTELSGYGYTF

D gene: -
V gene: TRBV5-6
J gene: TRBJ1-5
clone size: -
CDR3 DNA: TGTGCCAGCAGCTTGGGGGGGCAGGCCCAGCATTTT
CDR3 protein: CASSLGGQAQHF

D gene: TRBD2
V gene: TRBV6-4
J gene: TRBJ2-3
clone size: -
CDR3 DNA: TGTGCCAGCAGTGAGGGGAGCGGGGACTCGGATACGCAGTATTTT
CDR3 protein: CASSEGSGDSDTQYF

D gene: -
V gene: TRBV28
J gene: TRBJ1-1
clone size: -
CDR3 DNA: TGTGCCAGCAGCTCCCGCCCGGACACTGAAGCTTTCTTT
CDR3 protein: CASSSRPDTEAFF

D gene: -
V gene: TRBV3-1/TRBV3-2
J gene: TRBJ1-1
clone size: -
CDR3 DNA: TGTGCCAGCAGCCAAGAGGCAGGAACCAACACTGAAGCTTTCTTT
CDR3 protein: CASSQEAGTNTEAFF

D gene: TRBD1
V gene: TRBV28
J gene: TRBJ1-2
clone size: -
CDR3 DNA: TGTGCCAGCACTTCCGGGACAGGGGGCGTCTATGGCTACACCTTC
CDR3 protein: CASTSGTGGVYGYTF

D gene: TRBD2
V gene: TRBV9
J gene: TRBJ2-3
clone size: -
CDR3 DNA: TGTGCCAGCAGCGTAGCACTAGCGGGGCGCACAGATACGCAGTATTTT
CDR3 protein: CASSVALAGRTDTQYF

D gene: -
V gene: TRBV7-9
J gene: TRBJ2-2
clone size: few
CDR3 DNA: TGTGCCAGCAGCTTAGTTATAGGCCACGGGGAGCTGTTTTTT
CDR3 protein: CASSLVIGHGELFF

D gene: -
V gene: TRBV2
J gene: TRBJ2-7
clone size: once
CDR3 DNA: TGTGCCAGCACCCGGGACTTTTACTACGAGCAGTACTTC
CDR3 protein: CASTRDFYYEQYF

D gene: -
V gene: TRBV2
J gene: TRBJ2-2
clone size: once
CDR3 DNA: TGTGCCAGCAGTACCACTAGCTTCACCGGGGAGCTGTTTTTT
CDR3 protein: CASSTTSFTGELFF

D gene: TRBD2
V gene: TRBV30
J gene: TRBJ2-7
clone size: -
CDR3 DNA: TGTGCCTGGAGACTAGCGGGTTCCTACGAGCAGTACTTC
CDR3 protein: CAWRLAGSYEQYF

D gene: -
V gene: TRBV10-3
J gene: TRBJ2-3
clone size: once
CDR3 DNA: TGTGCCATCAAGACGCAGGCAATAGATACGCAGTATTTT
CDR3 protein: CAIKTQAIDTQYF

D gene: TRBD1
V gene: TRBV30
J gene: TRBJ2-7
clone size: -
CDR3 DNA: TGTGCCTGGAGTGACGAACTGGGACAGGGGGCCCCCTACGAGCAGTACTTC
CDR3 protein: CAWSDELGQGAPYEQYF

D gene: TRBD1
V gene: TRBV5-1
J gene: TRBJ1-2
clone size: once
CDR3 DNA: TGCGCCAGCAGCCCCGACAGGGGAGGCTACACCTTC
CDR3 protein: CASSPDRGGYTF

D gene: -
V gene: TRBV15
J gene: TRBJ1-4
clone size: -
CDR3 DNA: TGTGCCACCAGCAGAGGACTGTCTGCAACTAATGAAAAACTGTTTTTT
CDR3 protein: CATSRGLSATNEKLFF

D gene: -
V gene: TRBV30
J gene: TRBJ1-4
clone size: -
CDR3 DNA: TGTGCCTGGAGTGGAGGCCCTAATGAAAAACTGTTTTTT
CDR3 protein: CAWSGGPNEKLFF

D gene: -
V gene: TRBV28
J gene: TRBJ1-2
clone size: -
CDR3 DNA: TGTGCCAGCAGTTTATACTACAGCGTCAACTTC
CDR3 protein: CASSLYYSVNF

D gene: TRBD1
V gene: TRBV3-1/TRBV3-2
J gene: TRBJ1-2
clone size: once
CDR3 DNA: TGTGCCAGCAGCCCCTCCGGGAACAGGGGGGATGGCTACACCTTC
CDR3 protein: CASSPSGNRGDGYTF

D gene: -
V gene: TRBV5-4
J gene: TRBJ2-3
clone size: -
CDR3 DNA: TGTGCCAGCAGTGGGGGCGGTACAGATACGCAGTATTTT
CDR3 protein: CASSGGGTDTQYF

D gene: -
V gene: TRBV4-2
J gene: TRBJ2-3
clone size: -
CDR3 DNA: TGTGCCAGCAGCCGACTCGGTGCTGGGGTTGGAGATACGCAGTATTTT
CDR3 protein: CASSRLGAGVGDTQYF

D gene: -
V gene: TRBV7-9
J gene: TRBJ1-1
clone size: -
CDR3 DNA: TGTGCCAGCAGCCTGACAGGATTGAACACTGAAGCTTTCTTT
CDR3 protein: CASSLTGLNTEAFF

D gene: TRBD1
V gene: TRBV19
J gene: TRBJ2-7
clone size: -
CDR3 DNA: TGTGCCAGTAACCCCGACAGGGGCGTACTCCTTTCCTACGAGCAGTACTTC
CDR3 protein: CASNPDRGVLLSYEQYF

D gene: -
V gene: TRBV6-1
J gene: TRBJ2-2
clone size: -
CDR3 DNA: TGTGCCAGCAGTGAAGAGGTGGGAAACACCGGGGAGCTGTTTTTT
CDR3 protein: CASSEEVGNTGELFF

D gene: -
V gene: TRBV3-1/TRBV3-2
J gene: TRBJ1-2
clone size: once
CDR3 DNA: TGTGCCAGCAGCCAAGGACTTAGCATCGGCTACACCTTC
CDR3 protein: CASSQGLSIGYTF

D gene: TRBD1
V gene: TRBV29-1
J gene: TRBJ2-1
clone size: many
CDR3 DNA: TGCAGCGTTGAAACGGGGGACAGGAGCTACAATGAGCAGTTCTTC
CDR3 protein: CSVETGDRSYNEQFF

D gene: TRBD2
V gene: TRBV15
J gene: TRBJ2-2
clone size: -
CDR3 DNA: TGTGCCACCAGCAGAGACGCCAGCGGGAGAAGAGGCGGGGAGCTGTTTTTT
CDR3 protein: CATSRDASGRRGGELFF

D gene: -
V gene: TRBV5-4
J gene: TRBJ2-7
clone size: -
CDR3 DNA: TGTGCCAGCAGCTTGTTGGGGGCTGGAGAGCAGTACTTC
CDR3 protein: CASSLLGAGEQYF

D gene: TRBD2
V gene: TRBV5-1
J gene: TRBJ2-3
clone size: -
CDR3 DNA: TGCGCCAGCAGCTCTATAGCGGGAGGGAGCACAGATACGCAGTATTTT
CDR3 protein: CASSSIAGGSTDTQYF

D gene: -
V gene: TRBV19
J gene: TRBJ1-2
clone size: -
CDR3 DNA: TGTGCCAGTAGTATTGGACCAAACCGGGGCTACACCTTC
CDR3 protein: CASSIGPNRGYTF

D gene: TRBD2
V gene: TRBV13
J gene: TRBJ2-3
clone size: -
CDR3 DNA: TGTGCCAGCAGCTTATTCCTAGCGGGAGTTGGCGCAGATACGCAGTATTTT
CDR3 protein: CASSLFLAGVGADTQYF

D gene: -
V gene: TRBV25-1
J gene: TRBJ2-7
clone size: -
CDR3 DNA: TGTGCCGCGGGACTCTATTATGGGCAGTACTTC
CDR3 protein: CAAGLYYGQYF

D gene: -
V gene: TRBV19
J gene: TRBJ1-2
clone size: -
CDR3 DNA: TGTGCCAGTAGTACTAGCCGGACAGTGAGTAGTGGCTACACCTTC
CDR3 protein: CASSTSRTVSSGYTF

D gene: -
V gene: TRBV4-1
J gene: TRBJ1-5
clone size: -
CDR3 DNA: TGCGCCAGCAGCCTTGCAGGCGGGCAGGGTCAGCCCCAGCATTTT
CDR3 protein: CASSLAGGQGQPQHF

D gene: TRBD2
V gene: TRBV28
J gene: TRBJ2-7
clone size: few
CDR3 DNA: TGTGCCAGCAGTTTACTAGTGACTAGCGGAACTAGAAGGTCTTACGAGCAGTACTTC
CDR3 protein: CASSLLVTSGTRRSYEQYF

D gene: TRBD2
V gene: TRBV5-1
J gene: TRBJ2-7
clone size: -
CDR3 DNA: TGCGCCAGCACCCGGACTAGCGGGAGTCCGCAGTACTTC
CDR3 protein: CASTRTSGSPQYF

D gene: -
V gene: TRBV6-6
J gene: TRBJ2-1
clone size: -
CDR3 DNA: TGTGCCAGCAACTCGGCCTACACCTACAATGAGCAGTTCTTC
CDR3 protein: CASNSAYTYNEQFF

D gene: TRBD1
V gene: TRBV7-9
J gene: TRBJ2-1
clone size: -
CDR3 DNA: TGTGCCAGCAGGCTCGGACAGGTCAATTCGGAAAATGAGCAGTTCTTC
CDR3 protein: CASRLGQVNSENEQFF

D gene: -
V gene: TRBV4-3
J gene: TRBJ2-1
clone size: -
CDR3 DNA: TGCGCCAGCAGCCAAGATCTCCGGGGGTACAATGAGCAGTTCTTC
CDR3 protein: CASSQDLRGYNEQFF

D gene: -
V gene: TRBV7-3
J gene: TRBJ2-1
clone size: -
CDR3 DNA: TGTGCCAGCAGCTTAGTCGTCTCATTTGCCCAACCCAATGAGCAGTTCTTC
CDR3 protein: CASSLVVSFAQPNEQFF

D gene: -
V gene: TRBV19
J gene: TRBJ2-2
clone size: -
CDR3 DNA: TGTGCCAGTAGTATATTGGGGGACACCGGGGAGCTGTTTTTT
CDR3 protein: CASSILGDTGELFF

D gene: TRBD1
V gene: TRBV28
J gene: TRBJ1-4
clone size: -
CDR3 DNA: TGTGCCAGCAGTCCCCAGGGACAGGGGAATGAAAAACTGTTTTTT
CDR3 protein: CASSPQGQGNEKLFF

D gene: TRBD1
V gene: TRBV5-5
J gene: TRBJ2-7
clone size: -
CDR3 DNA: TGTGCCAGCAGCTTGCGACAGGGCACGACCTACGAGCAGTACTTC
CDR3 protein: CASSLRQGTTYEQYF

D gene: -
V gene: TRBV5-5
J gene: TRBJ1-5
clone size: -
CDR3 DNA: TGTGCCAGCAGCTTTGGGGGGACCTTCCAGCCCCAGCATTTT
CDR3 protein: CASSFGGTFQPQHF

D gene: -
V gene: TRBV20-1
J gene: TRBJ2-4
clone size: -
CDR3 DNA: TGCAGTGCTAGTGCCGGGCGAAAAAACATTCAGTACTTC
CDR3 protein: CSASAGRKNIQYF

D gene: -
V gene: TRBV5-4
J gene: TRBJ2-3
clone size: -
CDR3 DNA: TGTGCCAGCAGCCGCGACGGCCATAGCACAGATACGCAGTATTTT
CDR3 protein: CASSRDGHSTDTQYF

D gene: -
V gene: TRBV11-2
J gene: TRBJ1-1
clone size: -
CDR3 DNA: TGTGCCAGCAGCAGCACGAGGAACACTGAAGCTTTCTTT
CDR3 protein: CASSSTRNTEAFF

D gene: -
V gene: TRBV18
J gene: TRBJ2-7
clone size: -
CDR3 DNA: TGTGCCAGCTCACCAAAACAGGGCTACGAGCAGTACTTC
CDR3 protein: CASSPKQGYEQYF